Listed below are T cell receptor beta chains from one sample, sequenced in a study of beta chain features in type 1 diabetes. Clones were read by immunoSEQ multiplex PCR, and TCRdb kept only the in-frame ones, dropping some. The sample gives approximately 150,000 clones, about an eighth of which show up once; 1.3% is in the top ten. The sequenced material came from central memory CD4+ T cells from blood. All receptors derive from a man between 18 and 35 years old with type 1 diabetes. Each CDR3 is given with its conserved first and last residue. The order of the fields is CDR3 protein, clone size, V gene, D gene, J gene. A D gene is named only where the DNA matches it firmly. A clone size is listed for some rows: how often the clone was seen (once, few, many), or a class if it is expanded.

CDR3aa: CATDSGTGRLGPQHF
abundance: few
v_gene: TRBV6-1
d_gene: TRBD1
j_gene: TRBJ1-5

CDR3aa: CASSESGFRTEAFF
abundance: .
v_gene: TRBV25-1
d_gene: .
j_gene: TRBJ1-1

CDR3aa: CASSPGGQRFDNEQFF
abundance: .
v_gene: TRBV9
d_gene: .
j_gene: TRBJ2-1

CDR3aa: CSAGTGGSGNTIYF
abundance: few
v_gene: TRBV29-1
d_gene: TRBD1
j_gene: TRBJ1-3

CDR3aa: CASNGAGIFEQFF
abundance: .
v_gene: TRBV7-2
d_gene: .
j_gene: TRBJ2-1

CDR3aa: CASSSPPGQGITDTQYF
abundance: few
v_gene: TRBV5-1
d_gene: TRBD1
j_gene: TRBJ2-3

CDR3aa: CASSSSQETQYF
abundance: medium-sized
v_gene: TRBV18
d_gene: .
j_gene: TRBJ2-5

CDR3aa: CASSQDLGQYNSPLHF
abundance: .
v_gene: TRBV4-2
d_gene: TRBD1
j_gene: TRBJ1-6

CDR3aa: CASISPLHF
abundance: .
v_gene: TRBV3-1/TRBV3-2
d_gene: .
j_gene: TRBJ1-6

CDR3aa: CASSLPGQGFYEQYF
abundance: .
v_gene: TRBV28
d_gene: TRBD1
j_gene: TRBJ2-7

CDR3aa: CASSLKGQGPYEQYF
abundance: few
v_gene: TRBV27
d_gene: TRBD1
j_gene: TRBJ2-7

CDR3aa: CASSQDRGQGAFRETQYF
abundance: .
v_gene: TRBV4-1
d_gene: TRBD1
j_gene: TRBJ2-5

CDR3aa: CASTSFGLGGNEQFF
abundance: many
v_gene: TRBV6-1
d_gene: .
j_gene: TRBJ2-1

CDR3aa: CASSLGTGLLYGYTF
abundance: .
v_gene: TRBV7-9
d_gene: TRBD1
j_gene: TRBJ1-2

CDR3aa: CASSFDRGPGTEAFF
abundance: few
v_gene: TRBV7-9
d_gene: TRBD1
j_gene: TRBJ1-1

CDR3aa: CASSLRLDGYTF
abundance: few
v_gene: TRBV6-1
d_gene: .
j_gene: TRBJ1-2

CDR3aa: CSVGGQGNQPQHF
abundance: .
v_gene: TRBV29-1
d_gene: .
j_gene: TRBJ1-5

CDR3aa: CASSLVADQNEKLFF
abundance: .
v_gene: TRBV7-8
d_gene: .
j_gene: TRBJ1-4

CDR3aa: CAISGGTLSYEQYF
abundance: .
v_gene: TRBV10-3
d_gene: .
j_gene: TRBJ2-7

CDR3aa: CASSDYSSGGYQETQYF
abundance: few
v_gene: TRBV2
d_gene: TRBD2
j_gene: TRBJ2-5

CDR3aa: CAWSAQAGNTIYF
abundance: few
v_gene: TRBV30
d_gene: .
j_gene: TRBJ1-3

CDR3aa: CASSTTVDGELFF
abundance: few
v_gene: TRBV7-9
d_gene: .
j_gene: TRBJ2-2

CDR3aa: CASSYSWGGSPLHF
abundance: .
v_gene: TRBV6-5
d_gene: .
j_gene: TRBJ1-6

CDR3aa: CASSLPGTGMYEQYF
abundance: few
v_gene: TRBV5-1
d_gene: TRBD1
j_gene: TRBJ2-7

CDR3aa: CASSASPLMPQHF
abundance: .
v_gene: TRBV10-2
d_gene: .
j_gene: TRBJ1-5

CDR3aa: CASSPGQGAAYGYTF
abundance: .
v_gene: TRBV9
d_gene: TRBD1
j_gene: TRBJ1-2

CDR3aa: CASSESRPEAFF
abundance: .
v_gene: TRBV10-2
d_gene: .
j_gene: TRBJ1-1

CDR3aa: CASSPGTSGALSYEQYF
abundance: few
v_gene: TRBV11-2
d_gene: TRBD2
j_gene: TRBJ2-7

CDR3aa: CSAQGNEKLFF
abundance: few
v_gene: TRBV20-1
d_gene: TRBD1
j_gene: TRBJ1-4

CDR3aa: CASSEGPTLARGTQYF
abundance: few
v_gene: TRBV6-1
d_gene: .
j_gene: TRBJ2-5

CDR3aa: CASSRDRWGNSPLHF
abundance: .
v_gene: TRBV6-6
d_gene: TRBD1
j_gene: TRBJ1-6

CDR3aa: CASSPPGLAGTGELFF
abundance: .
v_gene: TRBV18
d_gene: TRBD2
j_gene: TRBJ2-2

CDR3aa: CASSLNPTEQTYEQYF
abundance: .
v_gene: TRBV11-2
d_gene: .
j_gene: TRBJ2-7

CDR3aa: CSVRSGLPEAFF
abundance: .
v_gene: TRBV29-1
d_gene: .
j_gene: TRBJ1-1

CDR3aa: CASSASGGGKLFF
abundance: few
v_gene: TRBV9
d_gene: TRBD1
j_gene: TRBJ1-4

CDR3aa: CASSLVPYLYNEQFF
abundance: .
v_gene: TRBV5-1
d_gene: .
j_gene: TRBJ2-1

CDR3aa: CAISATGELFF
abundance: few
v_gene: TRBV10-3
d_gene: .
j_gene: TRBJ2-2

CDR3aa: CASSQSGRRKTNTGELFF
abundance: many
v_gene: TRBV23-1
d_gene: .
j_gene: TRBJ2-2

CDR3aa: CASSGQPGVPYGYTF
abundance: .
v_gene: TRBV9
d_gene: .
j_gene: TRBJ1-2

CDR3aa: CASSLEPAGGPYNEQFF
abundance: few
v_gene: TRBV7-6
d_gene: TRBD2
j_gene: TRBJ2-1

CDR3aa: CSVATPTSRETQYF
abundance: .
v_gene: TRBV29-1
d_gene: .
j_gene: TRBJ2-5

CDR3aa: CASTKGAQANTGELFF
abundance: .
v_gene: TRBV27
d_gene: .
j_gene: TRBJ2-2

CDR3aa: CASSLASSRETQYF
abundance: .
v_gene: TRBV11-1
d_gene: .
j_gene: TRBJ2-5

CDR3aa: CASSPHHQPQHF
abundance: .
v_gene: TRBV7-6
d_gene: .
j_gene: TRBJ1-5

CDR3aa: CASSLSQGTEAFF
abundance: few
v_gene: TRBV7-9
d_gene: .
j_gene: TRBJ1-1

CDR3aa: CASSTPGESTEAFF
abundance: .
v_gene: TRBV7-9
d_gene: .
j_gene: TRBJ1-1

CDR3aa: CASSHRDRRLEQYF
abundance: many
v_gene: TRBV14
d_gene: TRBD1
j_gene: TRBJ2-7

CDR3aa: CASSLNTGKGTDTQYF
abundance: few
v_gene: TRBV7-3
d_gene: .
j_gene: TRBJ2-3

CDR3aa: CASSPRTGISYEQYF
abundance: few
v_gene: TRBV27
d_gene: TRBD1
j_gene: TRBJ2-7

CDR3aa: CASRGQSDFYEQYF
abundance: few
v_gene: TRBV19
d_gene: TRBD1
j_gene: TRBJ2-7

CDR3aa: CASSQGRTDSNQPQHF
abundance: .
v_gene: TRBV4-1
d_gene: .
j_gene: TRBJ1-5

CDR3aa: CASSSAGPGANVLTF
abundance: few
v_gene: TRBV27
d_gene: .
j_gene: TRBJ2-6

CDR3aa: CATSNSFYGYTF
abundance: few
v_gene: TRBV25-1
d_gene: .
j_gene: TRBJ1-2

CDR3aa: CASSTGIIQETQYF
abundance: few
v_gene: TRBV5-5
d_gene: .
j_gene: TRBJ2-5